The 29 T cell receptor beta chains below come from one sample, sequenced in a study of cytomegalovirus exposure and HLA in healthy donors. PCR was performed using 60 Vbeta and 13 Jbeta primers. TCRdb keeps only in-frame clones here, not all; method: immunoSEQ multiplex PCR. This table has around 150,000 clones, roughly 80% appearing once. Material: PBMCs. The source is a woman aged 30 to 39 in good health and CMV-seropositive.

The chain couples TRBV27 to TRBJ1-1; D remains unclear. The CDR3 covers 14 residues. V lost 3 bases to trimming and J lost 2 bases, with 10 bases between them. CDR1 is MNHEY and CDR2 is SMNVEV in the germline V gene (reference sequence). The CDR3 spells CASSFPHRNTEAFF. The CDR3 nucleotides are TGTGCCAGCAGTTTCCCCCACAGAAACACTGAAGCTTTCTTT.

As concerns this clone: The junction departs from germline at one end; a sequencing error may be responsible. The genes are TRBV4-2 and TRBJ2-7, with TRBD2 matching over 8 bases. The germline gives CDR1 LGHNA, CDR2 YNFKEQ. The CDR3 is 12 residues long. CDR3 coding DNA: TGTGCCAGCAGCCAAGATCGCGGGGGGACCCACTTC. As protein: CASSQDRGGTHF.

The genes are TRBV9 and TRBJ2-3; 7 bases map to TRBD2. This CDR3 is 18 amino acids long. Germline lookup yields CDR1 SGDLS and CDR2 YYNGEE. Trimming removed 2 bases from V and 5 bases from J; junction bases left unmatched: 17. DNA of the CDR3: TGTGCCAGCAGCGTCGCTCCGGAGTCAGGGAGCGGGGAAGATACGCAGTATTTT. As protein: CASSVAPESGSGEDTQYF.

This rearrangement joins TRBV27 to TRBJ2-1, with D perhaps TRBD2 (6 bases). The CDR3 has 15 residues. Trimming removed 3 bases at V and 0 bases at J, with 9 bases between. CDR1 MNHEY and CDR2 SMNVEV come from the germline V gene (reference sequence). The CDR3 nucleotides read TGTGCCAGCAGTTTGGGACTCTCCTCCTACAATGAGCAGTTCTTC. Encoded protein: CASSLGLSSYNEQFF.

The rearrangement uses TRBV29-1 and TRBJ2-7; TRBD2 aligns across 9 bases. The J segment lost 3 bases and the V segment lost 5 bases, leaving 8 bases of the junction unmatched. Germline V gene data show CDR1 as SQVTM and CDR2 as ANQGSEA. This CDR3 has 14 residues. DNA for the CDR3: TGCAGCGTTTCTAGTCTAGCGGGATACTACGAGCAGTACTTC. Its translation is CSVSSLAGYYEQYF.

In DNA form, the CDR3 reads TGTGCCAGCAGGGTACCCCCCCGAGGGAGAAACACTGAAGCTTTCTTT. This translates into CASRVPPRGRNTEAFF. The chain recombines TRBV2 with TRBJ1-1; D call uncertain. CDR1 is SNHLY, CDR2 FYNNEI, per germline. V dropped 6 bases and J dropped 2 bases, with 19 bases sitting between them. This CDR3 is 16 amino acids long.

The DNA of the CDR3 is TGCGCCAGCAGCTTGGCCCCCGGGACAGGTCGGGTTGAGCAGTTCTTC. Translating gives CASSLAPGTGRVEQFF. The V gene is TRBV5-1, the J gene TRBJ2-1, with 8 bases aligning to TRBD1. Germline V gene data show CDR1 as SGHRS and CDR2 as YFSETQ. The CDR3 has 16 residues. V lost 0 bases and J lost 9; bases outside the gene matches: 11.

Regarding this clone: In the same sample, other DNA sequences code for this CDR3. The chain carries TRBV9 and TRBJ1-6; D gene uncertain. This CDR3 has 13 amino acids. Germline CDR1 and CDR2: SGDLS and YYNGEE. Trimming shortened V by 0 bases and J by 9 bases, and 7 bases separated the two germline ends. The CDR3 region is CASSVGRGSPLHF. The CDR3, as DNA: TGTGCCAGCAGCGTAGGGAGAGGTTCACCCCTCCACTTT.

The DNA of the CDR3 is TGTGCCAGCAGCGTCGACAGGGCTATCTACAATGAGCAGTTCTTC. Its protein product is CASSVDRAIYNEQFF. V and J are TRBV9 and TRBJ2-1, with 7 bases identical to TRBD1. J was trimmed by 3 bases and V by 2 bases; bases with no gene match: 5. This CDR3 is 15 amino acids long. Germline CDR1 is SGDLS and CDR2 is YYNGEE.

The chain links TRBV13 to TRBJ1-6; maybe TRBD1 (5 bases). The V gene lost 2 bases and the J gene lost 1 base, with 15 bases spanning the gap. CDR1 is PRHDT and CDR2 is FYEKMQ in the germline V gene (reference sequence). The length of the CDR3 is 18 residues. The CDR3 protein is CASSLKEGRWSYNSPLHF. DNA of the CDR3: TGTGCCAGCAGCTTAAAGGAGGGGCGGTGGTCCTATAATTCACCCCTCCACTTT.

CDR3: CASSWGQNTEAFF. As DNA, the CDR3 is TGTGCCAGCAGCTGGGGACAGAACACTGAAGCTTTCTTT. This sequence joins TRBV7-9 and TRBJ1-1; TRBD1 is a possible D gene (6 bases). V was trimmed by 4 bases and J by 1 base, leaving 7 bases between them. There are 13 residues in the CDR3. Germline CDR1 and CDR2: SEHNR and FQNEAQ (reference sequence).

V is TRBV4-3 and J is TRBJ2-2, with 8 bases lining up with TRBD1. This CDR3 has 15 amino acids. Germline CDR1 and CDR2: LGHNA and YSLEER. J gave up 7 bases and V 3 bases, and 7 bases lay outside the gene matches. The CDR3 DNA sequence: TGCGCCAGCAGCCACGCCAGGGGGCTTATCGGGGAGCTGTTTTTT. Amino acids: CASSHARGLIGELFF.

The V gene is TRBV9, the J gene TRBJ2-5; 7 bases map to TRBD1. The DNA matches TRBJ2-7 better at its end, which makes the J call doubtful. The germline V gene encodes CDR1 SGDLS and CDR2 YYNGEE. The CDR3 consists of 15 residues. The DNA for the CDR3 is TGTGCCTCGTCGATTAGGGGGACAGTAACCGGCGAGCAGTACTTC. As protein: CASSIRGTVTGEQYF.

The chain employs TRBV2 and TRBJ1-5; 9 bases line up with TRBD1. The CDR3 runs 14 residues. Germline CDR1 reads SNHLY; CDR2 reads FYNNEI. V dropped 6 bases and J dropped 6; count of bases not matched to a gene: 6. CDR3 sequence reads: CASSPGQGFQPQHF. CDR3 in DNA: TGTGCCAGCAGCCCCGGACAGGGGTTTCAGCCCCAGCATTTT. The entire variable domain, with the rest obtained from reference TRBV2 and TRBJ1-5, is as follows: EPEVTQTPSHQVTQMGQEVILRCVPISNHLYFYWYRQILGQKVEFLVSFYNNEISEKSEIFDDQFSVERPDGSNFTLKIRSTKLEDSAMYFCASSPGQGFQPQHFGDGTRLSIL.

In DNA form, the CDR3 reads TGTGCCACCGCTGAGGCAGTCCCCGTCGGCTACACCTTC. The encoded protein is CATAEAVPVGYTF. The chain is built from TRBV19 and TRBJ1-2; no firm D call. Per the germline V gene, CDR1 is LNHDA and CDR2 is SQIVND (reference sequence). Trimming stripped 10 bases from V and 8 bases from J, with 20 bases between. The CDR3 runs 13 residues.

The chain combines TRBV7-3 with TRBJ2-1; TRBD2 agrees at 9 bases. The ends lost 5 bases at V and 6 bases at J; junction bases unmatched: 5. Germline assignment: CDR1 SGHTA and CDR2 FQGTGA. The CDR3 totals 14 residues. CDR3 in DNA: TGTGCCAGCAGCACCCTAGCGGGGATCAATGAGCAGTTCTTC. Its translation: CASSTLAGINEQFF.

The chain joins TRBV7-7 to TRBJ2-1; D unresolved. V was trimmed by 2 bases and J by 6 bases, leaving 8 bases between them. CDR3 size: 13 residues. Germline lookup yields CDR1 SSHAT and CDR2 FNYEAQ (reference sequence). The CDR3 protein is CASSLTLGNEQFF. CDR3 nucleotide sequence: TGTGCCAGCAGCTTAACTCTTGGCAATGAGCAGTTCTTC.

The chain is built from TRBV19 and TRBJ1-6; D is possibly TRBD1 (6 bases). CDR3 length: 13 amino acids. Germline lookup yields CDR1 LNHDA and CDR2 SQIVND (reference sequence). V was cut by 4 bases and J by 8 bases, with 9 bases left in between. The CDR3 DNA reads as TGTGCCAGTAGTACCAACAGGGATTCACCCCTCCACTTT. Its protein is CASSTNRDSPLHF.

The chain recombines TRBV4-1 with TRBJ2-7, with D uncertain. V lost 1 base and J 2 bases, leaving 12 bases between the germline ends. The CDR3 spans 15 residues. CDR1 is MGHRA, CDR2 YSYEKL, per germline. CDR3 in DNA: TGCGCCAGCAGCCAAGGTGACACCAACGCCTACGAGCAGTACTTC. It specifies CASSQGDTNAYEQYF.

To note about this clone: Other DNA sequences in this sample translate to the same CDR3. The chain joins TRBV9 to TRBJ1-1; 7 nucleotides agree with TRBD1. The length of the CDR3 is 16 residues. V trimming: 0 bases; J trimming: 1 base; junction bases outside the gene matches: 6. Germline CDR1 SGDLS, CDR2 YYNGEE. CDR3 loop: CASSVGAGGKNTEAFF. CDR3 coding DNA: TGTGCCAGCAGCGTAGGGGCAGGGGGAAAGAACACTGAAGCTTTCTTT. The full variable domain, its missing parts supplied by reference TRBV9 and TRBJ1-1, is DSGVTQTPKHLITATGQRVTLRCSPRSGDLSVYWYQQSLDQGLQFLIQYYNGEERAKGNILERFSAQQFPDLHSELNLSSLELGDSALYFCASSVGAGGKNTEAFFGQGTRLTVV.

V and J are TRBV4-3 and TRBJ1-3; D remains unclear. The CDR3 consists of 14 residues. Germline CDR1 reads LGHNA; CDR2 reads YSLEER. Trimming removed 1 base at V and 1 base at J, with 5 bases between. CDR3 protein: CASSQVYSGNTIYF. CDR3 nucleotide sequence: TGCGCCAGCAGCCAAGTCTATTCTGGAAACACCATATATTTT.

This clone turned up a few times. The chain has TRBV4-2 and TRBJ2-7, with D possibly being TRBD1 (6 bases). V was cut by 0 bases and J by 4 bases, with 16 bases left in between. This CDR3 spans 16 amino acids. Germline CDR1 and CDR2: LGHNA and YNFKEQ. CDR3 sequence reads: CASSQEDGTGSYEQYF. The CDR3, as DNA: TGTGCCAGCAGCCAAGAAGACGGAACAGGGAGTTACGAGCAGTACTTC.

This clone was counted only a few times. The chain combines TRBV6-5 with TRBJ2-7; a possible D gene is TRBD1 (6 bases). This CDR3 has 15 amino acids. The germline gives CDR1 MNHEY, CDR2 SVGAGI. With 2 bases removed from V and 0 bases from J, the gap between germline ends came to 11 bases. The CDR3 bases are TGTGCCAGCAGTTACCGGGACACTAGCTCCTACGAGCAGTACTTC. This translates into CASSYRDTSSYEQYF.

This chain links TRBV29-1 with TRBJ1-5; D gene unclear. The CDR3 extends over 12 amino acids. Germline V gene lookup returns CDR1 SQVTM and CDR2 ANQGSEA. V lost 4 bases, J lost 4 bases, and 8 bases lay in between. The CDR3 sequence is CSVGGNNQPQHF. CDR3 bases: TGCAGCGTTGGAGGGAATAATCAGCCCCAGCATTTT.

In its sample, this clone was seen a few times. The chain is built from TRBV7-2 and TRBJ2-7; possible D gene TRBD2, 5 bases. The CDR3 covers 14 residues. Between the trimmed V and J ends, which lost 2 bases and 2 bases, there was a span of 10 bases. Germline V lookup: CDR1 SGHTA, CDR2 FQGNSA. Here the CDR3 DNA reads TGTGCCAGCAGCTTAAGGGCAGCGGCCTACGAGCAGTACTTC. Protein sequence: CASSLRAAAYEQYF.

This clone came up a few times. The chain combines TRBV4-3 with TRBJ1-3; D is unclear. With 0 bases removed from V and 4 bases from J, the gap between germline ends came to 10 bases. The CDR3 covers 15 residues. The germline V gene encodes CDR1 LGHNA and CDR2 YSLEER. The CDR3 protein is CASSQDWLRGNTIYF. In DNA form, the CDR3 reads TGCGCCAGCAGCCAAGACTGGCTGAGGGGAAACACCATATATTTT.

Worth noting for this clone: The junction and the germline gene differ at one end; a read error may be behind it. This chain joins TRBV7-9 and TRBJ2-7; 8 bases are a match to TRBD1. The V gene's germline CDR1 is SEHNR and CDR2 FQNEAQ (reference sequence). The CDR3 is made up of 12 amino acids. The CDR3 sequence: CSSSFTGGEQYF. CDR3 bases: TGTTCCAGCAGCTTTACAGGGGGCGAGCAGTACTTC.

The V call is TRBV19, the J call TRBJ2-2; TRBD1 matches 10 bases. Germline V gives CDR1 LNHDA, CDR2 SQIVND (reference sequence). This CDR3 is 17 amino acids long. The V segment lost 4 bases and the J segment 13 bases; nucleotides outside the gene matches: 18. The CDR3 protein is CASSRTGTGDVRGVLFF. Written as DNA, the CDR3 is TGTGCCAGTAGTAGGACCGGGACAGGGGATGTTCGCGGTGTGCTGTTTTTT.

V usage is TRBV9 and J usage is TRBJ2-3; TRBD2 matches at 14 bases. Germline lookup yields CDR1 SGDLS and CDR2 YYNGEE. CDR3 length: 17 residues. Germline trimming cut 3 bases from V and 6 bases from J; bases unmatched to any gene: 9. CDR3: CASSGGTSGGYRDTQYF. CDR3 nucleotides: TGTGCCAGCAGCGGGGGGACTAGCGGGGGCTACCGCGATACGCAGTATTTT.